The source of this T cell receptor beta chain is a study of blood T cell repertoires in COVID-19. Study as a whole: The United States, Italy and Spain were the sources of the acute and convalescent COVID-19 samples. The analysed material was cDNA or gDNA that came from T cells, B-cell-depleted T cells, or PBMCs.

In its sample, this clone was seen a few times. CDR3 length: 16 residues. The V gene's germline CDR1 is MGHRA and CDR2 YSYEKL. V was trimmed by 0 bases and J by 6 bases, leaving 15 bases between them. Original analysis: Nucleated cell counts were estimated from reference gene primer amplification. Assay used: immunoSEQ multiplex PCR; TCRdb lists only in-frame clones, some missing. V and J calls and clone size are those listed in that table; D and trimming were worked out from the DNA. This table holds about 120,000 clones, 70% to 80% found once. The origin of this receptor is a human donor in a cohort sampled during active COVID-19. The chain recombines TRBV4-1 with TRBJ1-5, with a weak D call TRBD1 (5 bases). The specimen was peripheral blood. CDR3 protein: CASSQDRQGWAQPQHF. CDR3 nucleotides: TGCGCCAGCAGCCAAGATCGGCAGGGTTGGGCTCAGCCCCAGCATTTT.